This T cell receptor (beta chain) was identified in a study of cytomegalovirus exposure and HLA in healthy donors. Clones were read by immunoSEQ multiplex PCR, and TCRdb kept only the in-frame ones, dropping some. The data hold roughly 270,000 clones, with around 89% observed a single time. The validation cohort, a group of around 120 subjects, included the donors and was separate from the roughly 600-subject first cohort. The CDR3 runs to 12 residues. The germline V gene encodes CDR1 SQVTM and CDR2 ANQGSEA. The germline V and J ends were trimmed by 6 bases and 0 bases, with 8 bases remaining between them. Study findings and constraints: Cytomegalovirus association was listed for 150 or so TCR beta chains. Most TCRs appeared rarely, but some public TCRs recurred in many donors.

Comments on this clone: The antigen remains unidentified.

The sample taken for sequencing was PBMCs. The TCR sequence derives from a woman aged 18 to 35 in good health and CMV-seronegative. The V call is TRBV29-1, the J call TRBJ1-1; D remains unclear. CDR3 in amino acids: CSVPQMNTEAFF. The CDR3 bases are TGCAGCGTCCCCCAAATGAACACTGAAGCTTTCTTT.